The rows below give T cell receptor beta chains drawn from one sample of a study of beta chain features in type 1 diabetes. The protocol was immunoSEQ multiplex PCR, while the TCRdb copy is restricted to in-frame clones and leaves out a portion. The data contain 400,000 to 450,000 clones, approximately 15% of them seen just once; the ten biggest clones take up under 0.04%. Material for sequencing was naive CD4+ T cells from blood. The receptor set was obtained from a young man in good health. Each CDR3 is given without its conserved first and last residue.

CDR3 protein: ASSFTRASGTYEQY
J gene: TRBJ2-7
V gene: TRBV27
CDR3 length: 14

CDR3 protein: ASSAHRLGTDTQY
J gene: TRBJ2-3
V gene: TRBV25-1
CDR3 length: 13

CDR3 protein: ASSLVSGTLLHNEQF
J gene: TRBJ2-1
V gene: TRBV5-1
CDR3 length: 15

CDR3 protein: ASSLFRTGRNEQF
J gene: TRBJ2-1
V gene: TRBV11-2
CDR3 length: 13

CDR3 protein: ASSSQTGITYEQY
J gene: TRBJ2-7
V gene: TRBV7-2
CDR3 length: 13

CDR3 protein: ASSQALGNEQF
J gene: TRBJ2-1
V gene: TRBV14
CDR3 length: 11

CDR3 protein: ASSFRTSGNQETQY
J gene: TRBJ2-5
V gene: TRBV28
CDR3 length: 14

CDR3 protein: SVKGGGQGYEQY
J gene: TRBJ2-7
V gene: TRBV29-1
CDR3 length: 12

CDR3 protein: ASQGRFSSYEQY
J gene: TRBJ2-7
V gene: TRBV27
CDR3 length: 12

CDR3 protein: ASSFNRDRNQF
J gene: TRBJ2-1
V gene: TRBV7-8
CDR3 length: 11

CDR3 protein: ASSLTGKDEQF
J gene: TRBJ2-1
V gene: TRBV4-3
CDR3 length: 11

CDR3 protein: ASLRVTEAF
J gene: TRBJ1-1
V gene: TRBV30
CDR3 length: 9

CDR3 protein: ASSVSGTQDIQY
J gene: TRBJ2-4
V gene: TRBV7-2
CDR3 length: 12

CDR3 protein: ASSKGTVVEGDQPQH
J gene: TRBJ1-5
V gene: TRBV19
CDR3 length: 15

CDR3 protein: ASSIGLSGANVLT
J gene: TRBJ2-6
V gene: TRBV19
CDR3 length: 13

CDR3 protein: ASSVASRYEQY
J gene: TRBJ2-7
V gene: TRBV9
CDR3 length: 11

CDR3 protein: AVSGGPHEQY
J gene: TRBJ2-7
V gene: TRBV27
CDR3 length: 10

CDR3 protein: ASSSDRVLSWNEQF
J gene: TRBJ2-1
V gene: TRBV7-8
CDR3 length: 14

CDR3 protein: ASSQETGANEKLF
J gene: TRBJ1-4
V gene: TRBV4-2
CDR3 length: 13

CDR3 protein: ASSLNNEQF
J gene: TRBJ2-1
V gene: TRBV5-6
CDR3 length: 9

CDR3 protein: ASSLVPQETQY
J gene: TRBJ2-5
V gene: TRBV18
CDR3 length: 11

CDR3 protein: ASSFDYSSYNEQF
J gene: TRBJ2-1
V gene: TRBV11-2
CDR3 length: 13

CDR3 protein: SARAGTDYNEQF
J gene: TRBJ2-1
V gene: TRBV29-1
CDR3 length: 12

CDR3 protein: ASSPRTFRGKLF
J gene: TRBJ1-4
V gene: TRBV4-3
CDR3 length: 12

CDR3 protein: ASSLDRNTEAF
J gene: TRBJ1-1
V gene: TRBV7-8
CDR3 length: 11

CDR3 protein: ASSQASGGENIQY
J gene: TRBJ2-4
V gene: TRBV4-3
CDR3 length: 13

CDR3 protein: ASSERPTYNEQF
J gene: TRBJ2-1
V gene: TRBV6-1
CDR3 length: 12

CDR3 protein: ATKRTDTQY
J gene: TRBJ2-3
V gene: TRBV6-5
CDR3 length: 9

CDR3 protein: ASSLAGTPSDSPLH
J gene: TRBJ1-6
V gene: TRBV7-6
CDR3 length: 14

CDR3 protein: SASPGGGTF
J gene: TRBJ2-1
V gene: TRBV20-1
CDR3 length: 9

CDR3 protein: ASSAAGRSTDTQY
J gene: TRBJ2-3
V gene: TRBV25-1
CDR3 length: 13

CDR3 protein: ANFYQVNTEAF
J gene: TRBJ1-1
V gene: TRBV23-1
CDR3 length: 11